This TCR beta chain is drawn from a study of T cell changes during pregnancy in multiple sclerosis. The CDR3 loop spans 15 amino acids. Trimming stripped 2 bases from V and 4 bases from J, with 13 bases between. CDR1 and CDR2 from the germline V gene are ENHRY and SYGVKD. The assay was immunoSEQ multiplex PCR, and TCRdb's table has in-frame clones only and misses some. The sample yields just over 20,000 clones, over 85% seen once. The chain uses TRBV10-3 and TRBJ2-3; tentative D call: TRBD2 (7 bases). This specimen was CD8+ T cells from peripheral blood mononuclear cells, taken in the second trimester of pregnancy. This clonotype originated in a female donor in good health, enrolled as a control in a pregnancy study. CDR3 region: CAISEGTGGPDTQYF. CDR3 bases: TGTGCCATCAGTGAGGGTACGGGGGGCCCAGATACGCAGTATTTT.